This entry lists 19 T cell receptor beta chains sequenced from one sample in a study of cytomegalovirus exposure and HLA in healthy donors. Primers: 60 Vbeta forward and 13 Jbeta reverse. TCRdb's table, derived via immunoSEQ multiplex PCR, lists solely in-frame clones and lacks some. The repertoire holds around 67,000 clones, with 85% to 90% as singletons. The sequenced material came from PBMCs. Source of these receptors: a woman in her thirties in good health and CMV-seropositive.

This chain links TRBV7-9 with TRBJ2-7; perhaps TRBD1 as D (5 bases). The CDR3 length is 13 residues. Between the trimmed V and J ends, which lost 2 bases and 5 bases, there was a span of 10 bases. Germline-derived CDR1 and CDR2 are SEHNR and FQNEAQ (reference sequence). CDR3 sequence: CASSLRADNEQYF. The CDR3 DNA follows: TGTGCCAGCAGCTTAAGGGCGGACAACGAGCAGTACTTC.

The genes are TRBV19 and TRBJ2-1, with 10 bases that match TRBD2. CDR3 length: 16 amino acids. Germline V CDR1 and CDR2: LNHDA, SQIVND (reference sequence). Germline trimming cut 7 bases from V and 2 bases from J; bases unmatched to any gene: 8. The CDR3 loop reads CASIKSGRAPYNEQFF. CDR3 bases: TGTGCCAGTATAAAGAGCGGGAGGGCCCCCTACAATGAGCAGTTCTTC.

The chain recombines TRBV7-9 with TRBJ2-3; 7 bases align to TRBD2. Unmatched junction bases numbered 7, after V lost 7 bases and J lost 3 bases. Germline V CDR1 and CDR2: SEHNR, FQNEAQ (reference sequence). This CDR3 contains 14 residues. The CDR3: CASTGAGATDTQYF. The CDR3 DNA reads as TGTGCCAGCACCGGGGCGGGAGCTACAGATACGCAGTATTTT.

This rearrangement joins TRBV28 to TRBJ2-5, with 8 bases lining up with TRBD1. This CDR3 is built from 14 residues. V gave up 5 bases and J gave up 3 bases; unmatched junction bases: 5. Looked up from germline, CDR1 is MDHEN and CDR2 is SYDVKM. The CDR3 here is CASSRTGLEETQYF. DNA for the CDR3: TGTGCCAGCAGTAGGACAGGGTTGGAAGAGACCCAGTACTTC.

V usage is TRBV27 and J usage is TRBJ2-3; perhaps TRBD1 as D (5 bases). V lost 4 bases to trimming and J lost 6 bases, with 14 bases between them. The CDR3 extends over 14 amino acids. The germline V gene encodes CDR1 MNHEY and CDR2 SMNVEV (reference sequence). This CDR3 reads CASSSTAPADTQYF. The CDR3 DNA is TGTGCCAGCAGTTCGACAGCACCGGCTGATACGCAGTATTTT.

V usage is TRBV5-5 and J usage is TRBJ2-1; 9 positions agree with TRBD2. From germline, CDR1 is SGHKS and CDR2 YYEKEE (reference sequence). This CDR3 comprises 17 residues. Trimming took 3 bases from V and 8 from J; bases not matched to a gene: 15. The CDR3 sequence is CASSCVGLAEGCHEQFF. The CDR3 nucleotides are TGTGCCAGCAGCTGTGTGGGACTAGCCGAGGGTTGCCATGAGCAGTTCTTC.

This clone has just one count. The chain links TRBV27 to TRBJ2-1; 7 bases align to TRBD2. Germline assignment: CDR1 MNHEY and CDR2 SMNVEV (reference sequence). V was clipped by 3 bases and J by 10 bases; unmatched bases: 6. The CDR3 has 13 residues. CDR3 protein: CASSLGRGREQFF. CDR3 DNA: TGTGCCAGCAGTTTGGGGAGGGGCAGGGAGCAGTTCTTC.

On this clone itself: An end of the junction differs from the germline gene, which may be a read error. The chain has TRBV30 and TRBJ2-7, with TRBD2 matching over 11 bases. In germline, CDR1 is GTSNPN, CDR2 SVGIG (reference sequence). CDR3 length: 16 residues. The CDR3 here is CAWSALAGGPVAWGHF. The CDR3 DNA reads TGTGCCTGGAGTGCGCTAGCGGGAGGCCCGGTTGCATGGGGTCACTTC.

This clone was recorded once. The chain uses TRBV29-1 and TRBJ2-5, with 9 bases lining up with TRBD2. Germline-derived CDR1 and CDR2 are SQVTM and ANQGSEA. V gave up 5 bases and J gave up 3 bases; unmatched junction bases: 13. The CDR3 spans 16 residues. The CDR3 spells CSVNRGSSGAEETQYF. The CDR3 DNA is TGCAGCGTTAACAGGGGTTCTAGCGGGGCCGAAGAGACCCAGTACTTC.

The rearrangement links TRBV6-6 to TRBJ1-6, with 7 bases aligning to TRBD1. The CDR3 sequence is 15 residues long. Germline CDR1 and CDR2: MNHNY and SVGAGI (reference sequence). The V segment lost 6 bases and the J segment 6 bases; nucleotides outside the gene matches: 8. The CDR3 protein is CASRTTGTVNSPLHF. CDR3 coding DNA: TGTGCCAGCAGGACTACTGGGACAGTTAATTCACCCCTCCACTTT.

This clone has just a few counts. This chain connects TRBV7-2 to TRBJ2-1; TRBD1 might be the D (5 bases). Trimming left V 3 bases short and J 3 bases short, with 6 bases between. The germline V gene has CDR1 SGHTA and CDR2 FQGNSA. This CDR3 has 13 amino acids. The chain's CDR3 is CASSFRGYNEQFF. The DNA of the CDR3 is TGTGCCAGCAGCTTTAGGGGCTACAATGAGCAGTTCTTC.

J is TRBJ2-1 and V is TRBV10-3; D uncertain. V lost 0 bases, J lost 5 bases, and 17 bases lay in between. The CDR3 spans 17 residues. Germline CDR1 and CDR2: ENHRY and SYGVKD. Written as DNA, the CDR3 is TGTGCCATCAGTGAGTCCAGCCAGGTCATGGCTGACAATGAGCAGTTCTTC. It yields the protein CAISESSQVMADNEQFF.

This chain joins TRBV9 and TRBJ2-1; no firm D call. Between the trimmed V and J ends, which lost 3 bases and 6 bases, there was a span of 7 bases. Looked up from germline, CDR1 is SGDLS and CDR2 is YYNGEE. This CDR3 is 12 amino acids long. Here the CDR3 DNA reads TGTGCCAGCAGCGGCACTTTCAATGAGCAGTTCTTC. Protein product: CASSGTFNEQFF.

The count of this clone is one. This chain links TRBV6-6 with TRBJ2-4; D may be TRBD2 (5 bases). The CDR3 has 16 amino acids. From germline, CDR1 is MNHNY and CDR2 SVGAGI (reference sequence). Trimming stripped 0 bases from V and 0 bases from J, with 9 bases between. The CDR3 nucleotides read TGTGCCAGCAGTTACTCGACGAGGGTAGCCAAAAACATTCAGTACTTC. Encoded protein: CASSYSTRVAKNIQYF.

This clone showed up just once. The chain recombines TRBV5-1 with TRBJ1-2; 9 nucleotides line up with TRBD1. The CDR3 totals 14 residues. V lost 3 bases to trimming and J lost 5 bases; unmatched junction nucleotides: 5. The germline V gene encodes CDR1 SGHRS and CDR2 YFSETQ. The CDR3 bases are TGCGCCAGCAGCTCAGGACAGGGGTATTATGGCTACACCTTC. Protein product: CASSSGQGYYGYTF. The full variable domain, with the rest looked up from reference TRBV5-1 and TRBJ1-2, is KAGVTQTPRYLIKTRGQQVTLSCSPISGHRSVSWYQQTPGQGLQFLFEYFSETQRNKGNFPGRFSGRQFSNSRSEMNVSTLELGDSALYLCASSSGQGYYGYTFGSGTRLTVV.

The V and J genes are TRBV19 and TRBJ2-1; 10 positions match TRBD2. Germline V CDR1 and CDR2: LNHDA, SQIVND (reference sequence). The V gene end was trimmed by 6 bases and the J gene end by 0 bases; junction bases not matched to a gene: 2. This CDR3 spans 15 amino acids. In nucleotides, the CDR3 is TGTGCCAGTAGGGGACTAGCGAGCTCCTACAATGAGCAGTTCTTC. It specifies CASRGLASSYNEQFF.

The rearrangement uses TRBV9 and TRBJ2-7; D is possibly TRBD2 (7 bases). Germline CDR1 and CDR2: SGDLS and YYNGEE. There are 15 residues in the CDR3. The V end was cut by 3 bases, the J end by 0 bases, with 13 bases between. The CDR3 nucleotides are TGTGCCAGCAGCGCGGAGGGGGGGAGCTCCTACGAGCAGTACTTC. It codes for CASSAEGGSSYEQYF. The full variable domain, with the rest looked up from reference TRBV9 and TRBJ2-7, is DSGVTQTPKHLITATGQRVTLRCSPRSGDLSVYWYQQSLDQGLQFLIQYYNGEERAKGNILERFSAQQFPDLHSELNLSSLELGDSALYFCASSAEGGSSYEQYFGPGTRLTVT.

The DNA of the CDR3 is TGTGCCAGCAGGGTAGGGCGGGAGGTTGATGAGCAGTTCTTC. Its protein product is CASRVGREVDEQFF. The rearrangement links TRBV6-1 to TRBJ2-1; 8 bases fit TRBD2. The germline CDR1 and CDR2 sequences are MNHNS and SASEGT. This CDR3 region has 14 residues. V was pared by 6 bases and J by 8 bases, with 9 bases of the junction left unmatched.

This chain links TRBV5-4 with TRBJ2-5; 12 bases are a match to TRBD2. Germline lookup yields CDR1 SGHNT and CDR2 YYREEE (reference sequence). The CDR3 consists of 16 residues. V was pared by 0 bases and J by 5 bases, with 5 bases of the junction left unmatched. In DNA form, the CDR3 reads TGTGCCAGCAGCTTGGGACTAGCGGGAGTTGGCGAGACCCAGTACTTC. This sequence encodes CASSLGLAGVGETQYF.